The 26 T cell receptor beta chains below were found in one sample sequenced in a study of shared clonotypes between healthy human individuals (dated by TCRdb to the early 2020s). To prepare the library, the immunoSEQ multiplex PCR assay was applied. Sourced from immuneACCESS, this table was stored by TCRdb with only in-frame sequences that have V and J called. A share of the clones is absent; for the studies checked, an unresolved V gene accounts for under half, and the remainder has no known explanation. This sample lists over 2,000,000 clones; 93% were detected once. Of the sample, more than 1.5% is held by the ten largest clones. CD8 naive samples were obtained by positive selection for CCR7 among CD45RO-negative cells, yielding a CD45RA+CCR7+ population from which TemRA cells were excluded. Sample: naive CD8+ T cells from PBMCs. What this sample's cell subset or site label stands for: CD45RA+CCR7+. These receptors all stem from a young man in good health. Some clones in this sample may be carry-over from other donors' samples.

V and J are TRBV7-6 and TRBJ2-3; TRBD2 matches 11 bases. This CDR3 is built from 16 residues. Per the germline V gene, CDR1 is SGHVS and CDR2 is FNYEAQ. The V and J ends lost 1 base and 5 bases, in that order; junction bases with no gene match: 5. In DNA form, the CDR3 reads TGTGCCAGCAGCTTAGGTAGCGGGAGGGCCGGAGATACGCAGTATTTT. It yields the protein CASSLGSGRAGDTQYF. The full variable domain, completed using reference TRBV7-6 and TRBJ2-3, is GAGVSQSPRYKVTKRGQDVALRCDPISGHVSLYWYRQALGQGPEFLTYFNYEAQQDKSGLPNDRFSAERPEGSISTLTIQRTEQRDSAMYRCASSLGSGRAGDTQYFGPGTRLTVL.

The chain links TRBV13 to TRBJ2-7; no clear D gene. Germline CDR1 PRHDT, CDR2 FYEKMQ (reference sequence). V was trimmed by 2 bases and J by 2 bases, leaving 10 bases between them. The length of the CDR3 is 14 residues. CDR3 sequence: CASSLRHYPYEQYF. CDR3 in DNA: TGTGCCAGCAGCTTACGCCACTACCCCTACGAGCAGTACTTC.

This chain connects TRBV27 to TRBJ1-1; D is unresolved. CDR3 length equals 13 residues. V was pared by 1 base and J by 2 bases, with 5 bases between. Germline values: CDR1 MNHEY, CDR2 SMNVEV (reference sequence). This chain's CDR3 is CASSLWINTEAFF. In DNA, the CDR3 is TGTGCCAGCAGTTTATGGATAAACACTGAAGCTTTCTTT.

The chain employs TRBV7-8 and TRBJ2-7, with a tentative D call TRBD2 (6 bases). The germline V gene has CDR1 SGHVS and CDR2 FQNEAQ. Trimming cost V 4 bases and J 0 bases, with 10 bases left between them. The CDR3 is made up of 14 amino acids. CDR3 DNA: TGTGCCAGCAGCTGGTCTAGCGCCTCCTACGAGCAGTACTTC. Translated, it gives CASSWSSASYEQYF.

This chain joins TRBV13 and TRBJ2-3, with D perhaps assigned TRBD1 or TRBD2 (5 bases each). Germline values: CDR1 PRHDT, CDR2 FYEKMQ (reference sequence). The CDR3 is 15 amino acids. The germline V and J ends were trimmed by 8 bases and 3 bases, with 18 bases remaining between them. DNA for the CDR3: TGTGCCAGCCGGGACGCCGTTGGCTTGACAGATACGCAGTATTTT. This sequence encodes CASRDAVGLTDTQYF.

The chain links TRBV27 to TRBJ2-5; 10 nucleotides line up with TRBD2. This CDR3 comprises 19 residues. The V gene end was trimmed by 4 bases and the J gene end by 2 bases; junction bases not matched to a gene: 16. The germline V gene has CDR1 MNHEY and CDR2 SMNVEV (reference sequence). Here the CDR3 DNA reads TGTGCCAGCAGTTCCCCTTCGCTAGCGGGAGCAAACTTTCAAGAGACCCAGTACTTC. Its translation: CASSSPSLAGANFQETQYF.

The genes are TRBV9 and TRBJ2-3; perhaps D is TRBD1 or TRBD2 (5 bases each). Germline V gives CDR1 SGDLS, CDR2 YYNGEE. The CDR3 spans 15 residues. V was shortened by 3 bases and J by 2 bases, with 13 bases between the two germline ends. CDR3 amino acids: CASSALTGPTDTQYF. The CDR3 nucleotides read TGTGCCAGCAGCGCCCTTACGGGGCCCACAGATACGCAGTATTTT.

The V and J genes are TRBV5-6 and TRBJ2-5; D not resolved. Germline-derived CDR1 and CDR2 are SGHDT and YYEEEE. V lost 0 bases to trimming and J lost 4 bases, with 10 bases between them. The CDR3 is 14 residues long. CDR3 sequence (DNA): TGTGCCAGCAGCTTGGGTTCCAGAGGAGAGACCCAGTACTTC. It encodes CASSLGSRGETQYF.

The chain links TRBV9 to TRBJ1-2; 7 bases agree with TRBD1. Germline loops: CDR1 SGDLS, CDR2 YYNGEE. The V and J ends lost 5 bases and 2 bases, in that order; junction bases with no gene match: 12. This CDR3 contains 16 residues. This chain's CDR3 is CASRKNPGQSNYGYTF. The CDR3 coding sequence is TGTGCCAGCAGAAAGAACCCGGGACAGTCAAACTATGGCTACACCTTC.

Here the CDR3 reads CASSTLAKVDTQYF. In nucleotides, the CDR3 is TGTGCCAGCAGTACGCTAGCGAAGGTCGATACGCAGTATTTT. The chain employs TRBV6-5 and TRBJ2-3, with D possibly being TRBD2 (6 bases). The length of the CDR3 is 14 residues. Germline CDR1 and CDR2: MNHEY and SVGAGI. V was trimmed by 5 bases and J by 6 bases, leaving 15 bases between them.

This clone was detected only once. CDR3 sequence reads: CASTPLLWETDSTDTQYF. The CDR3 DNA reads TGTGCCAGCACCCCCCTACTTTGGGAAACCGATAGCACAGATACGCAGTATTTT. This sequence joins TRBV28 and TRBJ2-3; D remains ambiguous. The germline V gene has CDR1 MDHEN and CDR2 SYDVKM. V was pared by 7 bases and J by 0 bases, with 23 bases between. This CDR3 comprises 18 residues.

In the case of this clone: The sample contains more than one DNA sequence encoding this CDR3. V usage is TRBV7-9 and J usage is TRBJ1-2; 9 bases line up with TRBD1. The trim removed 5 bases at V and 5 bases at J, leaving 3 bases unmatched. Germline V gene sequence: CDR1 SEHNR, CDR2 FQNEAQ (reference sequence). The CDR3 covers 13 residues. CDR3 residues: CASSLGQGYGYTF. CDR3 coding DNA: TGTGCCAGCAGCCTGGGACAGGGTTATGGCTACACCTTC. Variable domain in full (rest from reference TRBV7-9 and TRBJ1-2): DTGVSQNPRHKITKRGQNVTFRCDPISEHNRLYWYRQTLGQGPEFLTYFQNEAQLEKSRLLSDRFSAERPKGSFSTLEIQRTEQGDSAMYLCASSLGQGYGYTFGSGTRLTVV.

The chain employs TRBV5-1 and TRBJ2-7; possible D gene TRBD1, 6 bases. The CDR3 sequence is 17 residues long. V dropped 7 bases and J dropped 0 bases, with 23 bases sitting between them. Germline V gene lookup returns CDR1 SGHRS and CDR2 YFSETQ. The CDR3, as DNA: TGCGCCAGCGCTACCCCGGCACGTGGGGGCAGCTCCTACGAGCAGTACTTC. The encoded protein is CASATPARGGSSYEQYF.

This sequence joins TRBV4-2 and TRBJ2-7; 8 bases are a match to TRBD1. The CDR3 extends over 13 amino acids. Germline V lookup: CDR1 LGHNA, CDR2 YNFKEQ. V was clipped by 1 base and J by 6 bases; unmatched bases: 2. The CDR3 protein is CASSQGTGREQYF. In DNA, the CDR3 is TGTGCCAGCAGCCAAGGGACAGGGCGCGAGCAGTACTTC.

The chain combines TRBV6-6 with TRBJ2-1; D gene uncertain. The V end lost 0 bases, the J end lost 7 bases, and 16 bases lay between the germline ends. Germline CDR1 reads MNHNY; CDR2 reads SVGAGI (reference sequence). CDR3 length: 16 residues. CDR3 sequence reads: CASSYSPLLPDNEQFF. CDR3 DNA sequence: TGTGCCAGCAGTTACTCACCCTTACTCCCGGATAATGAGCAGTTCTTC.

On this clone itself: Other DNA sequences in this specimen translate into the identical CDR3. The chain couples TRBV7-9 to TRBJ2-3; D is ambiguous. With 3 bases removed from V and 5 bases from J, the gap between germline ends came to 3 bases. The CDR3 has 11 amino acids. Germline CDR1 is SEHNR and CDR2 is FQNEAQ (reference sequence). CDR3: CASSFGDTQYF. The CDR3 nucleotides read TGTGCCAGCAGCTTTGGAGATACGCAGTATTTT.

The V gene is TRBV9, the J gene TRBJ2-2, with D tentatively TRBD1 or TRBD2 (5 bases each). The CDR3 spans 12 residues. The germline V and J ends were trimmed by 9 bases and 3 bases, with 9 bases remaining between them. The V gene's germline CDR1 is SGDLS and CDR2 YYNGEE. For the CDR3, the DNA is TGTGCCACCGAGGGACACACCGGGGAGCTGTTTTTT. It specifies CATEGHTGELFF.

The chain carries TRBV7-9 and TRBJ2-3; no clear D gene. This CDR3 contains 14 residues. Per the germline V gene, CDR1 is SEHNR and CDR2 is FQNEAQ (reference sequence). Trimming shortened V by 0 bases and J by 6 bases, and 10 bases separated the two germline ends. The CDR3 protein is CASSLADLGDTQYF. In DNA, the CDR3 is TGTGCCAGCAGCTTAGCGGATTTAGGGGATACGCAGTATTTT. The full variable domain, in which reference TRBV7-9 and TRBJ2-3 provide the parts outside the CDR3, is DTGVSQNPRHKITKRGQNVTFRCDPISEHNRLYWYRQTLGQGPEFLTYFQNEAQLEKSRLLSDRFSAERPKGSFSTLEIQRTEQGDSAMYLCASSLADLGDTQYFGPGTRLTVL.

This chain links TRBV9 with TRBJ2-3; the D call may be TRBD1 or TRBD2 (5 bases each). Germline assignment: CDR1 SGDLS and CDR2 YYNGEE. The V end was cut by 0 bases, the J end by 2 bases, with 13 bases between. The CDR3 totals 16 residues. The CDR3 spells CASSVGGGPNTDTQYF. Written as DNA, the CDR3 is TGTGCCAGCAGCGTAGGGGGCGGGCCTAACACAGATACGCAGTATTTT.

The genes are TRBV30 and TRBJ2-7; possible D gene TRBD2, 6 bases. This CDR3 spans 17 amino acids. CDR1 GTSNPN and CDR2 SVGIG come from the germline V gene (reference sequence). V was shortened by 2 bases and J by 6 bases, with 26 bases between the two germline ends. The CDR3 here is CAWSPLPWGEDLGEQYF. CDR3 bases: TGTGCCTGGAGTCCTCTCCCCTGGGGGGAGGACCTTGGCGAGCAGTACTTC.

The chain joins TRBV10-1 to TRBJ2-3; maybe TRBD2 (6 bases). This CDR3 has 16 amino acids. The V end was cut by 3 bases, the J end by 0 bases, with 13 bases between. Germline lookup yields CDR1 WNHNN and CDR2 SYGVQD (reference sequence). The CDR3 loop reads CASSDSVAASTDTQYF. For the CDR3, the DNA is TGCGCCAGCAGTGATTCGGTAGCGGCTAGCACAGATACGCAGTATTTT.

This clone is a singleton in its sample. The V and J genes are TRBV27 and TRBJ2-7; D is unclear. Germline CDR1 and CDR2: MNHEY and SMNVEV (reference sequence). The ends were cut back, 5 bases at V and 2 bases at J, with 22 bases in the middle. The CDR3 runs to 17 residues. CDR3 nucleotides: TGTGCCAGCAGTCCCAATCCCCCGAGGCAGGCGGCCTACGAGCAGTACTTC. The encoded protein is CASSPNPPRQAAYEQYF.

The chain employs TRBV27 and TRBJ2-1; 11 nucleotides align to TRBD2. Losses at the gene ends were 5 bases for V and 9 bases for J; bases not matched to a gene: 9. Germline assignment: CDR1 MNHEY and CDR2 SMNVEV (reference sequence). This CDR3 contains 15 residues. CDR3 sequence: CASSLTSGSGSEQFF. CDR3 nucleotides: TGTGCCAGCAGTCTTACTAGCGGGAGCGGGAGTGAGCAGTTCTTC.

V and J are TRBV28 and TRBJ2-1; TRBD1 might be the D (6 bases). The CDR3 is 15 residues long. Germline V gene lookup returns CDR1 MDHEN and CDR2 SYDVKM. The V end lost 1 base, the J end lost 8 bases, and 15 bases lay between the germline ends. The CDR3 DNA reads TGTGCCAGCAGTTTATCAGGGGTCTCGCGGGATGAGCAGTTCTTC. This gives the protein CASSLSGVSRDEQFF.

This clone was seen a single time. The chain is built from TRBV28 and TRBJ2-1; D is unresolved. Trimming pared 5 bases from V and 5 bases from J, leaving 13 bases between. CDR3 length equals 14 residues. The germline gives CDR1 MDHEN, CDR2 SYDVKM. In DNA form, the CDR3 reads TGTGCCAGCAGTACCCCTCCAGATGACAATGAGCAGTTCTTC. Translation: CASSTPPDDNEQFF.

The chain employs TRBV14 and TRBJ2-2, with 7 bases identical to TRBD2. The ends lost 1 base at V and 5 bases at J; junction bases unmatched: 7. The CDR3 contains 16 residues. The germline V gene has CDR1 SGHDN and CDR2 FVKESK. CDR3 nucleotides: TGTGCCAGCAGCCAAGTTTTATGGCGGGGGACCGGGGAGCTGTTTTTT. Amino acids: CASSQVLWRGTGELFF.